Reported below is one T cell receptor (beta chain). The sample comes from a study of blood T cell repertoires in COVID-19. Authors' methods: Quantification of nucleated cells was approximated via reference gene primer amplification. TCRdb keeps only in-frame clones here, not all; method: immunoSEQ multiplex PCR. V and J calls and clone size are given by that table; D and trimming were obtained from the DNA. The sample has fewer than 300,000 clones, roughly nine tenths seen once. V lost 6 bases and J 4 bases, leaving 12 bases between the germline ends. The germline CDR1 and CDR2 sequences are MNHEY and SMNVEV (reference sequence). This CDR3 has 13 amino acids. The Seattle patients, enrolled during active infection, were followed longitudinally.

The J gene is TRBJ1-1, the V gene TRBV27; D unresolved. The receptor was isolated from a woman aged 25 to 39 with COVID-19, enrolled during active disease. Sample: peripheral blood. The CDR3 loop reads CASSRYEGTEAFF. CDR3 coding DNA: TGTGCCAGCAGCAGGTACGAGGGCACTGAAGCTTTCTTT.